The subject of this entry is one T cell receptor beta chain. The antigen is undetermined. This sample was taken from a study of cytomegalovirus exposure and HLA in healthy donors. The PCR contained 60 Vbeta and 13 Jbeta primers. Authors' processing steps: An analysis performed later counted about 80 million unique TCR beta chains (roughly 11 million of them shared). TCRdb's copy holds only in-frame clones and misses some; the assay was immunoSEQ multiplex PCR. V, J and clone size reflect that table, while D and trimming were determined from the DNA. The sample includes roughly 140,000 clones, around 65% seen only once; the top ten take around 2.9%. Study-level findings and limits: As immune exposure information, only CMV serostatus was available. It was assumed in the presence/absence analyses that sequencing depth was roughly uniform across donors. Later analysis associated a missense DCLRE1C variant with TCR beta V- and J-gene trimming.

This CDR3 has 16 residues. CDR1 and CDR2 from the germline V gene are SGHRS and YFSETQ. V lost 0 bases and J 5 bases, leaving 14 bases between the germline ends. The sequence derives from a woman younger than 45 in good health and CMV-seropositive. The sequencing input was PBMCs. The genes are TRBV5-1 and TRBJ2-2; D unclear. CDR3 loop: CASSLALFRKTGELFF. In DNA form, the CDR3 reads TGCGCCAGCAGCTTGGCCCTTTTTCGTAAAACCGGGGAGCTGTTTTTT. The complete variable domain, with remaining parts taken from reference TRBV5-1 and TRBJ2-2, reads KAGVTQTPRYLIKTRGQQVTLSCSPISGHRSVSWYQQTPGQGLQFLFEYFSETQRNKGNFPGRFSGRQFSNSRSEMNVSTLELGDSALYLCASSLALFRKTGELFFGEGSRLTVL.